This T cell receptor (beta chain) was found in a study of blood T cell repertoires in COVID-19. Study-level information: The United States, Italy and Spain were the sources of the acute and convalescent COVID-19 samples. The cDNA or gDNA used as material had been derived from T cells, B-cell-depleted T cells, or PBMCs.

How the authors handled the data: Nucleated cell number was recorded as an estimate derived from reference gene primer amplification. Produced via immunoSEQ multiplex PCR; TCRdb's table is partial and in-frame only. D and trimming were read from the DNA, whereas the V and J calls and clone size are those reported in that table. The data show approximately 140,000 clones, more than 80% seen once. This receptor was obtained from a woman of 80 years or more in a cohort sampled during active or convalescent COVID-19. Sequenced input: peripheral blood.

In DNA form, the CDR3 reads TGTGCCAGCAGCCGACTAGCGGGGGGGCAAAAAGATACGCAGTATTTT. The encoded protein is CASSRLAGGQKDTQYF. The rearrangement uses TRBV3-1 (or the pseudogene TRBV3-2) and TRBJ2-3, with 14 bases lining up with TRBD2. The J segment lost 5 bases and the V segment lost 4 bases, leaving 5 bases of the junction unmatched. This CDR3 is built from 16 residues. The germline gives CDR1 LGHDT, CDR2 YNNKEL (reference sequence).